This TCR beta chain was identified during a study of cytomegalovirus exposure and HLA in healthy donors. In germline, CDR1 is MGHRA, CDR2 YSYEKL. CDR3 length equals 18 residues. The V gene lost 0 bases and the J gene lost 8 bases, with 23 bases spanning the gap. Whole-study results and caveats: Further analysis was carried out later, and it showed several of the most significant clusters appearing linked to common viral pathogens. For most TCR beta V segments, an earlier analysis put the productive rate at about 87% or about 30% of the time.

PCR used 60 Vbeta primers and 13 Jbeta primers. Generated by immunoSEQ multiplex PCR, the TCRdb table keeps only in-frame clones and is missing some. The table shows 150,000 to 200,000 clones, with around three quarters occurring only once. A remark on this clone: Its antigen is still unknown.

The chain is built from TRBV4-1 and TRBJ2-1, with D perhaps matching TRBD1 (5 bases). The source material was PBMCs. The sequence was collected from a woman in her twenties or thirties in good health and CMV-seropositive. This CDR3 is CASSQEHTGRGSSDEQFF. CDR3 DNA: TGCGCCAGCAGCCAAGAACATACAGGCCGTGGGTCGTCCGATGAGCAGTTCTTC.